These 32 T cell receptor beta chains share one sample of origin, sequenced in a study of T cells after yellow fever vaccination. TCRdb ran MiXCR on the 5' RACE reads and lists one entry per CDR3 protein. The table shows hundreds of thousands of distinct CDR3 sequences, with around 4% occurring only once. The source was PBMCs, collected on the day of the yellow fever booster vaccination. Receptors originate from a man younger than 35 who received the YFV17D yellow fever vaccine.

The chain uses TRBV6-1 and TRBJ2-7; the match to TRBD2 covers 7 bases. This CDR3 contains 13 residues. Germline loops: CDR1 MNHNS, CDR2 SASEGT. With V trimmed by 2 bases and J by 6 bases, 4 bases remained unmatched. DNA of the CDR3: TGTGCCAGCAGTGAACGGTCGGGGGGCGAGCAGTACTTC. Amino acid sequence: CASSERSGGEQYF.

The V and J genes are TRBV12-3 or TRBV12-4 and TRBJ2-5; perhaps D is TRBD1 or TRBD2 (6 bases each). V lost 4 bases and J 4 bases, leaving 16 bases between the germline ends. CDR3 size: 15 residues. The CDR3 coding sequence is TGTGCCAGCAGTTGGCTCCGGGGGCGGGGAGAGACCCAGTACTTC. It translates to CASSWLRGRGETQYF.

The V gene is TRBV5-6, the J gene TRBJ2-1; the match to TRBD1 covers 8 bases. Germline-derived CDR1 and CDR2 are SGHDT and YYEEEE. The CDR3 loop spans 17 amino acids. Germline trimming cut 2 bases from V and 7 bases from J; bases unmatched to any gene: 14. CDR3 nucleotides: TGTGCCAGCAGCTTCCTTTCTGGGACAGGTATGATGAATGAGCAGTTCTTC. Its translation is CASSFLSGTGMMNEQFF. The entire variable domain, with the rest obtained from reference TRBV5-6 and TRBJ2-1, is as follows: DAGVTQSPTHLIKTRGQQVTLRCSPKSGHDTVSWYQQALGQGPQFIFQYYEEEERQRGNFPDRFSGHQFPNYSSELNVNALLLGDSALYLCASSFLSGTGMMNEQFFGPGTRLTVL.

This clonotype was seen only a few times. The rearrangement joins TRBV4-1 to TRBJ2-5, with 7 bases matching TRBD1. The CDR3 loop spans 15 amino acids. Germline CDR1 reads MGHRA; CDR2 reads YSYEKL. After removal of 3 bases from V and 2 bases from J, the junction contained 6 bases not matched to a gene. The CDR3, as DNA: TGCGCCAGCAGCCAGATCGGACAGGTACAAGAGACCCAGTACTTC. Translating it yields CASSQIGQVQETQYF.

This clonotype was picked up a small number of times. The CDR3, as DNA: TGTGCCAGCAGTTTAAAAGCGGGGGGGATCCTACCCCAAGAGACCCAGTACTTC. Translated: CASSLKAGGILPQETQYF. The chain uses TRBV12-3 or TRBV12-4 and TRBJ2-5; 10 bases map to TRBD2. This CDR3 contains 18 residues. V lost 2 bases, J lost 1 base, and 10 bases stayed unmatched.

This clonotype was found many times. The rearrangement links TRBV12-3 or TRBV12-4 to TRBJ2-5; either TRBD1 or TRBD2 may supply D (5 bases each). Trimming removed 3 bases from V and 2 bases from J, with 13 bases in between. The CDR3 totals 15 residues. The CDR3 reads CASSFFGGPQETQYF. The CDR3 coding sequence is TGTGCCAGCAGTTTCTTTGGGGGTCCACAAGAGACCCAGTACTTC.

This clonotype was counted a few times. J is TRBJ2-2 and V is TRBV7-2; D is unclear. Germline V gives CDR1 SGHTA, CDR2 FQGNSA. The CDR3 has 15 residues. V dropped 1 base and J dropped 1 base, with 7 bases sitting between them. The CDR3 DNA follows: TGTGCCAGCAGCTTAGTAACCCTGAACACCGGGGAGCTGTTTTTT. Translation gives CASSLVTLNTGELFF.

This clonotype was seen only a few times. The J gene is TRBJ1-1, the V gene TRBV5-1; 11 positions agree with TRBD1. The CDR3 runs to 17 residues. CDR1 SGHRS and CDR2 YFSETQ come from the germline V gene. V lost 0 bases and J lost 4; bases outside the gene matches: 8. CDR3 region: CASSLAPWTGGFTEAFF. DNA of the CDR3: TGCGCCAGCAGCTTGGCCCCCTGGACAGGGGGCTTCACTGAAGCTTTCTTT.

The table lists this clonotype with many counts. The rearrangement joins TRBV6-2 or TRBV6-3 to TRBJ2-2; 7 bases are shared with TRBD1. The trim removed 4 bases at V and 4 bases at J, leaving 9 bases unmatched. This CDR3 has 16 residues. Germline values: CDR1 MNHEY, CDR2 SVGEGT. The CDR3, as DNA: TGTGCCAGCAGTTTCAAAGTCGGGACAGCCACCGGGGAGCTGTTTTTT. As protein: CASSFKVGTATGELFF.

This clonotype was seen repeatedly, ten times or more. The CDR3 region is CSVGRGGSQETQYF. The CDR3 coding sequence is TGCAGCGTTGGAAGGGGCGGCAGTCAAGAGACCCAGTACTTC. The rearrangement joins TRBV29-1 to TRBJ2-5; D perhaps matches TRBD1 (5 bases). Germline CDR1 SQVTM, CDR2 ANQGSEA. The V gene lost 4 bases and the J gene lost 2 bases, with 14 bases spanning the gap. This CDR3 spans 14 amino acids.

The table lists this clonotype with a few counts. The chain uses TRBV19 and TRBJ2-1, with 8 bases that match TRBD2. J gave up 8 bases and V 7 bases, and 13 bases lay outside the gene matches. The CDR3 sequence is 15 residues long. Germline values: CDR1 LNHDA, CDR2 SQIVND (reference sequence). The CDR3 coding sequence is TGTGCCAGTAACCCCACGGGAGGGGATGGCGATGAGCAGTTCTTC. Translating gives CASNPTGGDGDEQFF.

The rearrangement links TRBV5-4 to TRBJ1-2; D gene uncertain. This CDR3 spans 14 amino acids. Germline lookup yields CDR1 SGHNT and CDR2 YYREEE (reference sequence). The germline V and J ends were trimmed by 0 bases and 3 bases, with 9 bases remaining between them. For the CDR3, the DNA is TGTGCCAGCAGCTTGGTTCGGGAGGACTATGGCTACACCTTC. As protein: CASSLVREDYGYTF. Complete variable domain (other parts from reference TRBV5-4 and TRBJ1-2): ETGVTQSPTHLIKTRGQQVTLRCSSQSGHNTVSWYQQALGQGPQFIFQYYREEENGRGNFPPRFSGLQFPNYSSELNVNALELDDSALYLCASSLVREDYGYTFGSGTRLTVV.

The chain carries TRBV20-1 and TRBJ1-2, with D maybe TRBD1 (6 bases). CDR1 is DFQATT and CDR2 is SNEGSKA in the germline V gene (reference sequence). The CDR3 covers 15 residues. The ends were cut back, 1 base at V and 0 bases at J, with 12 bases in the middle. The CDR3 region has the DNA TGCAGTGCTAGAGGAGGGGGGGCAGCTAACTATGGCTACACCTTC. Amino acids: CSARGGGAANYGYTF.

There are a few counts of this clonotype. The chain joins TRBV5-1 to TRBJ2-5, with 11 bases identical to TRBD1. The CDR3 is made up of 16 amino acids. Germline values: CDR1 SGHRS, CDR2 YFSETQ. The V and J ends lost 2 bases and 5 bases, in that order; junction bases with no gene match: 8. CDR3 DNA sequence: TGCGCCAGCAGCTTTGGACAGGGGGCGCTTAAGGAGACCCAGTACTTC. Translating gives CASSFGQGALKETQYF.

This clonotype occurred a few times. The rearrangement uses TRBV12-3 or TRBV12-4 and TRBJ1-1; no clear D. The length of the CDR3 is 12 residues. Trimming left V 2 bases short and J 5 bases short, with 6 bases between. CDR3 coding DNA: TGTGCCAGCAGTTTACTGTGGACTGAAGCTTTCTTT. Translated, it gives CASSLLWTEAFF.

The genes are TRBV10-3 and TRBJ2-6; the match to TRBD1 covers 11 bases. The CDR3 is 18 amino acids. V was pared by 5 bases and J by 0 bases, with 6 bases of the junction left unmatched. Germline V gene sequence: CDR1 ENHRY, CDR2 SYGVKD. The CDR3 sequence: CAISKRTGGNSGANVLTF. The CDR3 bases are TGTGCCATCAGTAAACGGACAGGGGGCAACTCTGGGGCCAACGTCCTGACTTTC.

The chain carries TRBV20-1 and TRBJ2-1; D may be TRBD1 (5 bases). V was pared by 1 base and J by 15 bases, with 19 bases between. The CDR3 has 13 residues. Germline V gives CDR1 DFQATT, CDR2 SNEGSKA (reference sequence). Here the CDR3 DNA reads TGCAGTGCTAGAGGGGGTGGGGCCTGGTGGCCGTTCTTC. Protein: CSARGGGAWWPFF.

This clonotype was seen repeatedly, ten times or more. The gene calls are TRBV5-1 and TRBJ2-5, with D maybe TRBD1 (6 bases). CDR3 length: 16 residues. Germline V gene sequence: CDR1 SGHRS, CDR2 YFSETQ. V was pared by 0 bases and J by 2 bases, with 14 bases between. Here the CDR3 DNA reads TGCGCCAGCAGCTTGGTACAGGGACGGGGACAAGAGACCCAGTACTTC. It specifies CASSLVQGRGQETQYF.

This clonotype was counted only a few times. This chain connects TRBV7-9 to TRBJ2-5; D not resolved. Germline-derived CDR1 and CDR2 are SEHNR and FQNEAQ (reference sequence). This CDR3 has 14 residues. V was shortened by 3 bases and J by 1 base, with 9 bases between the two germline ends. DNA of the CDR3: TGTGCCAGCAGCTTTTTGAGAACCCAAGAGACCCAGTACTTC. Protein product: CASSFLRTQETQYF.

This clonotype was seen ten or more times. The chain joins TRBV6-6 to TRBJ1-1; D perhaps matches TRBD1 (6 bases). The length of the CDR3 is 12 residues. The ends were cut back, 5 bases at V and 8 bases at J, with 12 bases in the middle. Germline CDR1 is MNHNY and CDR2 is SVGAGI (reference sequence). Here the CDR3 DNA reads TGTGCCAGCAGTGTAGGGCAGGGGGAAGCTTTCTTT. Translation gives CASSVGQGEAFF.

This clonotype has more than one count but fewer than ten. The genes are TRBV5-1 and TRBJ2-3, with 10 bases fitting TRBD2. The CDR3 has 16 amino acids. In germline, CDR1 is SGHRS, CDR2 YFSETQ. V lost 4 bases to trimming and J lost 2 bases; unmatched junction nucleotides: 7. In nucleotides, the CDR3 is TGCGCCAGCAGCAGAGGGACTAGCGTTAACACAGATACGCAGTATTTT. It encodes CASSRGTSVNTDTQYF.

This clonotype appeared many times. Because the CDR3's place on the DNA is in doubt, the DNA is left out and the CDR3 is given as listed by TCRdb. V and J are TRBV21-1 and TRBJ1-1; the table's TRBD1 call for D was not verified on the DNA. TRBV21-1 is marked as a pseudogene. Both ends counted, the CDR3 spans 13 residues. The CDR3 is CASSWGAGTEAFF.

This clonotype has a handful of counts. The V and J genes are TRBV4-1 and TRBJ1-2; the match to TRBD1 covers 10 bases. This CDR3 spans 14 amino acids. V was pared by 1 base and J by 8 bases, with 4 bases of the junction left unmatched. Germline loops: CDR1 MGHRA, CDR2 YSYEKL. The CDR3 region is CASSQGDRGLGYTF. The CDR3 region has the DNA TGCGCCAGCAGCCAAGGGGACAGGGGATTAGGCTACACCTTC.

This clonotype was counted many times. This chain connects TRBV5-1 to TRBJ2-7, with D possibly being TRBD1 (5 bases). CDR3 length: 14 residues. V lost 2 bases and J lost 0, with 9 bases in between. Germline lookup yields CDR1 SGHRS and CDR2 YFSETQ. CDR3 residues: CASSFAQGSYEQYV. CDR3 DNA: TGCGCCAGCAGCTTTGCGCAGGGCTCCTACGAGCAGTACGTC.

This clonotype was counted between two and nine times. V and J are TRBV5-1 and TRBJ1-4; 9 nucleotides match TRBD1. Looked up from germline, CDR1 is SGHRS and CDR2 is YFSETQ. The CDR3 totals 15 residues. J lost 7 bases, V lost 4 bases, and 8 bases had no gene match. The CDR3 protein is CASSLLPDRGEKLFF. CDR3 DNA: TGCGCCAGCAGCCTCCTTCCGGACAGGGGTGAAAAACTGTTTTTT.

This clonotype was found a few times. The CDR3 reads CASSRWGGSTDTQYF. DNA for the CDR3: TGTGCCAGCAGCCGATGGGGGGGCAGCACAGATACGCAGTATTTT. This rearrangement joins TRBV7-9 to TRBJ2-3, with TRBD2 as a possible D gene (7 bases). The length of the CDR3 is 15 residues. Germline CDR1 reads SEHNR; CDR2 reads FQNEAQ (reference sequence). Trimming left V 5 bases short and J 0 bases short, with 12 bases between.

The V call is TRBV19, the J call TRBJ2-1; 11 nucleotides align to TRBD2. With V trimmed by 4 bases and J by 4 bases, 3 bases remained unmatched. In germline, CDR1 is LNHDA, CDR2 SQIVND (reference sequence). The CDR3 contains 15 residues. The CDR3 nucleotides read TGTGCCAGTAGTAAACTAGCGGGGGAGTACAATGAGCAGTTCTTC. Its protein product is CASSKLAGEYNEQFF.

The sample holds a few counts of this clonotype. The CDR3 is CSAREPARPLGYTF. As DNA, the CDR3 is TGCAGTGCTAGAGAACCGGCACGGCCATTGGGCTACACCTTC. This rearrangement joins TRBV20-1 to TRBJ1-2; D is unresolved. The germline CDR1 and CDR2 sequences are DFQATT and SNEGSKA (reference sequence). Trimming shortened V by 0 bases and J by 8 bases, and 16 bases separated the two germline ends. The CDR3 covers 14 residues.

This clonotype was seen a handful of times. The V call is TRBV1, the J call TRBJ2-7. TRBV1 is tagged as a pseudogene. The CDR3 contains 13 residues. CDR3 sequence: CTSSQDLHHEQYV. The CDR3 coding sequence is TGCACCAGCAGCCAAGACCTTCACCACGAGCAGTACGTC.

This clonotype has only a few counts. The chain joins TRBV29-1 to TRBJ2-2; no clear D gene. Germline V gene lookup returns CDR1 SQVTM and CDR2 ANQGSEA. CDR3 length: 13 residues. V was trimmed by 1 base and J by 4 bases, leaving 7 bases between them. The CDR3 region is CSVEARSTGELFF. CDR3 DNA: TGCAGCGTTGAAGCACGGTCCACCGGGGAGCTGTTTTTT.

This clonotype showed up many times. This chain joins TRBV15 and TRBJ2-2; TRBD1 might be the D (6 bases). The germline V gene encodes CDR1 LNHNV and CDR2 YYDKDF (reference sequence). The CDR3 totals 18 residues. V dropped 5 bases and J dropped 3 bases, with 22 bases sitting between them. CDR3 amino acids: CATSPSRGEARYTGELFF. CDR3 sequence (DNA): TGTGCCACCAGCCCAAGCAGGGGCGAGGCCAGATACACCGGGGAGCTGTTTTTT.

This clonotype was counted at least ten times. This sequence joins TRBV27 and TRBJ1-2; TRBD1 matches 9 bases. Per germline, CDR1 MNHEY and CDR2 SMNVEV (reference sequence). V was pared by 5 bases and J by 8 bases, with 6 bases of the junction left unmatched. This CDR3 has 13 residues. In nucleotides, the CDR3 is TGTGCCAGCAGTCCGGGGACAGGGAACGGCTACACCTTC. Its translation is CASSPGTGNGYTF.